This T cell receptor beta chain was captured in a study of blood T cell repertoires in COVID-19. Overall study: Collection of acute and convalescent COVID-19 samples took place in the United States, Italy and Spain. The analysed material was cDNA or gDNA that came from T cells, B-cell-depleted T cells, or PBMCs.

CDR3 length: 13 amino acids. Deletions cut 6 bases from V and 2 bases from J, with 9 bases between. Germline lookup yields CDR1 MNHEY and CDR2 SVGEGT. Original handling: Reference gene primer amplification yielded estimated nucleated cell counts. Only in-frame clones appear in the TCRdb table, and some are missing; sequencing was by immunoSEQ multiplex PCR. That table is the source of V, J and clone size, and D and trimming were worked out from the DNA. The sample yields fewer than 80,000 clones, more than 60% seen once. Sequences were obtained from peripheral blood. V is TRBV6-2 or TRBV6-3 and J is TRBJ2-3, with D possibly being TRBD2 (5 bases). This receptor was taken from a human donor in a cohort sampled during active COVID-19. The CDR3 loop is CASSPDYTDTQYF. In nucleotides, the CDR3 is TGTGCCAGCAGCCCTGACTACACAGATACGCAGTATTTT.